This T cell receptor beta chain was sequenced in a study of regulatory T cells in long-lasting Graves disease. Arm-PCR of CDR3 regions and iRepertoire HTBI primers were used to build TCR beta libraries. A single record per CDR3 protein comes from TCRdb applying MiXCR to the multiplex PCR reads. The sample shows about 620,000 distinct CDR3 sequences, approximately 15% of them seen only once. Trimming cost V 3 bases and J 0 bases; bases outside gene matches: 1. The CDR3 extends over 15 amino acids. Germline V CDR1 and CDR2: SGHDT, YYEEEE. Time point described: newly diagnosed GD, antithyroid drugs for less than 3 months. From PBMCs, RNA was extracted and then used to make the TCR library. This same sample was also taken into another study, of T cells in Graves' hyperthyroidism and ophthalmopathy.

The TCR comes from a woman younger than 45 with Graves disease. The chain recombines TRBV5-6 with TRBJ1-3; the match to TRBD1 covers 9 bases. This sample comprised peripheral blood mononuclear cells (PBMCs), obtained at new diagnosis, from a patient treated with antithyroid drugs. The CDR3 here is CASSWGQGSGNTIYF. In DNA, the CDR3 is TGTGCCAGCAGCTGGGGACAGGGCTCTGGAAACACCATATATTTT.